This T cell receptor beta chain comes out of a study of Tregs in tolerant kidney transplant recipients. The data were produced by immunoSEQ multiplex PCR, yet TCRdb's version contains in-frame clones alone and is incomplete. The sample records 14,000 to 15,000 clones, roughly 78% being singletons. The sequencing used Tregs from blood, collected before the transplant. The sequence was collected from a human donor who received a combined kidney and bone marrow transplant.

The CDR3 region has the DNA TGTGCCAGCAGTTTACAAGCCTTTCTCTATGGCTACACCTTC. It specifies CASSLQAFLYGYTF. The chain couples TRBV28 to TRBJ1-2; D is ambiguous. The CDR3 sequence is 14 residues long. The germline V and J ends were trimmed by 2 bases and 4 bases, with 11 bases remaining between them. Germline-derived CDR1 and CDR2 are MDHEN and SYDVKM.